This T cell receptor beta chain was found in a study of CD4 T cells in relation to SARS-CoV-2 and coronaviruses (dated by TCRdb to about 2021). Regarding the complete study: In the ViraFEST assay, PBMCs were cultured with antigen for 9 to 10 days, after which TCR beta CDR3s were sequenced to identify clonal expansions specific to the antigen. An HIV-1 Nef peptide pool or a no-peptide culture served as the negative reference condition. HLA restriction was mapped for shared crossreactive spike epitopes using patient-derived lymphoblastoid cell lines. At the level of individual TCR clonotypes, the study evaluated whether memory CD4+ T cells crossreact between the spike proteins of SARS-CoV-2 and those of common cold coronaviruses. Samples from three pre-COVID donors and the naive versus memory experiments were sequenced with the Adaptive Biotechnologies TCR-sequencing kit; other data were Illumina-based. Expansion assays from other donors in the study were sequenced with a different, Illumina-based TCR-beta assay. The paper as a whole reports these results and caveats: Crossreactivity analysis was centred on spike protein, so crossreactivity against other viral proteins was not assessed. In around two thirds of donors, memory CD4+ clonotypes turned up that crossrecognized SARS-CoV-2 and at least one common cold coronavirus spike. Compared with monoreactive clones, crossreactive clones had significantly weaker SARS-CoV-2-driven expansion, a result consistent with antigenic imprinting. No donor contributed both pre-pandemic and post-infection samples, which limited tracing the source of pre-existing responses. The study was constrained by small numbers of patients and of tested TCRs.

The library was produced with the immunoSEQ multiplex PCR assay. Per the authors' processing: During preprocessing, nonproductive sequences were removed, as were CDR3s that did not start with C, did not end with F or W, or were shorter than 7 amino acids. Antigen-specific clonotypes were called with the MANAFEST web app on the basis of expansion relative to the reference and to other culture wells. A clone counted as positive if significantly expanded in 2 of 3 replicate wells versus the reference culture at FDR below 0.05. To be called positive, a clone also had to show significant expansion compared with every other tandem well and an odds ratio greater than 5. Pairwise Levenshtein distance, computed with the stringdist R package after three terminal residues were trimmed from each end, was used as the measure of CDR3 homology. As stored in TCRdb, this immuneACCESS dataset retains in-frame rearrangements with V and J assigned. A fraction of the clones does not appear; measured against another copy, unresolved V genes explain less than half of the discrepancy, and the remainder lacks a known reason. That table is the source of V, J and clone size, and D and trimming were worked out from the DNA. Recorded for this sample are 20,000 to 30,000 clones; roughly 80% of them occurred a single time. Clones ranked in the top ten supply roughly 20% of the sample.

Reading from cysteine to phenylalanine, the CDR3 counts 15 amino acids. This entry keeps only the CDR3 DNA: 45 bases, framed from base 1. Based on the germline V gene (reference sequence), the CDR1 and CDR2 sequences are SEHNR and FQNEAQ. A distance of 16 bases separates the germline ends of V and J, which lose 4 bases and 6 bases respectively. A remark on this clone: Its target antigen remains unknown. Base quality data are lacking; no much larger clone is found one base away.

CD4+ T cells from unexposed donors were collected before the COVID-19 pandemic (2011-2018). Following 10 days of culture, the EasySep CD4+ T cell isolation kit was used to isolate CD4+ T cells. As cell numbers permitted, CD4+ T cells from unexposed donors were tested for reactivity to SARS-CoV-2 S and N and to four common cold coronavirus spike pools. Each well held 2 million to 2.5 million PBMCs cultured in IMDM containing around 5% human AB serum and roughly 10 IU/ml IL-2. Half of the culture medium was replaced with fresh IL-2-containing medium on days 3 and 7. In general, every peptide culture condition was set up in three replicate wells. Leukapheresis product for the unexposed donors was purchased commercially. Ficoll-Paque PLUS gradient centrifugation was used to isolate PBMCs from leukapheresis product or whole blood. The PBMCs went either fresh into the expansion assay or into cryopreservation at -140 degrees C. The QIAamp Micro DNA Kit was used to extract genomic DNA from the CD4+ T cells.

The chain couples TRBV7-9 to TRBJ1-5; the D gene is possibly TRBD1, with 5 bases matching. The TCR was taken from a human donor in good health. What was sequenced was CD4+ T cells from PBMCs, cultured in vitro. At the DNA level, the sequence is TGTGCCAGCAGCTCCCAGACAGTAACGGGTCAGCCCCAGCATTTT. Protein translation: CASSSQTVTGQPQHF.